This TCR beta chain was identified in a study of beta chain features in type 1 diabetes. In its sample, this clone was seen a few times. Its antigen is not identified. CDR3 size: 15 residues. The V gene's germline CDR1 is SNHLY and CDR2 FYNNEI. V lost 1 base and J lost 0, with 9 bases in between. Study-level results: The cDNA sequencing approach could over-represent high-TCR-expressing cells. Shorter TCRB CDR3s, moderately but significantly so, were found in Type 1 diabetes patients in all four CD4+ subsets.

Sequencing targeted expressed TCRB transcripts, as all isolated RNA had been reverse transcribed. The assay was immunoSEQ multiplex PCR, and TCRdb's table has in-frame clones only and misses some. The table lists about 700,000 clones, around an eighth of them singletons. This clonotype originated in a man younger than 30 with type 1 diabetes. The chain joins TRBV2 to TRBJ1-1; a weak D match, TRBD1 (5 bases). Sample: naive CD4+ T cells from blood. In nucleotides, the CDR3 is TGTGCCAGCAGTGAAGGCTGGGGCATGAACACTGAAGCTTTCTTT. Amino acids: CASSEGWGMNTEAFF.